What follows is one T cell receptor beta chain and its context. Its antigen is undetermined. This entry comes from a study of shared clonotypes between healthy human individuals. Study-wide points: When compared with the clonotypes that were shared by all four sorted-subset donors, the non-shared clonotypes turned out to have lower generation probabilities. The sampled material consisted only of blood, and tissue repertoires are likely to differ. Naive subsets typically showed greater estimated richness than memory subsets.

Assay used: immunoSEQ multiplex PCR; TCRdb lists only in-frame clones, some missing. The repertoire holds over 850,000 clones, with 75% to 80% as singletons. The CDR3 loop spans 12 amino acids. V shed 4 bases and J shed 2 bases, with 6 bases lying between them. Germline-derived CDR1 and CDR2 are MDHEN and SYDVKM. Investigators divided CD4+ cells into CD45RA+ naive and CD45RA-negative memory subsets. The rearrangement joins TRBV28 to TRBJ2-7; the D gene is possibly TRBD1 (6 bases). The sequenced sample was memory CD4+ T cells from PBMCs. The subset was: CD45RA-negative fraction. This clonotype was sampled from a man aged 18 to 29 in good health. Some clones in this sample may be carry-over from other donors' samples. CDR3 coding DNA: TGTGCCAGCAGTTACAGGGCCTACGAGCAGTACTTC. It codes for CASSYRAYEQYF.